The 6 T cell receptor beta chains in this list originate from one sample, sequenced in a study of T cell responses to AZD1222 COVID-19 vaccine. The assay was immunoSEQ multiplex PCR, and TCRdb's table has in-frame clones only and misses some. The sample has about 89,000 clones; about 90% are singletons. Sequenced here: peripheral blood, sampled on day 0 of MenACWY control vaccination. The source is an adult in good health.

The chain recombines TRBV29-1 with TRBJ1-1; 7 bases are a match to TRBD1. CDR3 length equals 11 residues. The trim removed 7 bases at V and 4 bases at J, leaving 3 bases unmatched. Germline CDR1 is SQVTM and CDR2 is ANQGSEA. Here the CDR3 reads CSARGGTEAFF. The CDR3 bases are TGCAGCGCCAGGGGGGGCACTGAAGCTTTCTTT.

V gene TRBV28 combines with J gene TRBJ2-3; a weak D match, TRBD2 (7 bases). The CDR3 is 15 amino acids. From germline, CDR1 is MDHEN and CDR2 SYDVKM. The V and J ends lost 4 bases and 7 bases respectively, with 18 bases between them. The CDR3 spells CASSSRGGGGNTQYF. CDR3 bases: TGTGCCAGCAGTTCTCGGGGAGGGGGTGGAAATACGCAGTATTTT.

V and J are TRBV5-1 and TRBJ1-3; 7 nucleotides align to TRBD1. The germline V gene has CDR1 SGHRS and CDR2 YFSETQ. J gave up 0 bases and V 4 bases, and 4 bases lay outside the gene matches. The length of the CDR3 is 15 residues. CDR3 in DNA: TGCGCCAGCAGCCCCGGGACAGACTCTGGAAACACCATATATTTT. Encoded protein: CASSPGTDSGNTIYF.

The J gene is TRBJ2-1, the V gene TRBV6-1; a weak D match, TRBD1 (6 bases). Germline V gene data show CDR1 as MNHNS and CDR2 as SASEGT. The CDR3 has 11 residues. Trimming removed 3 bases from V and 14 bases from J, with 11 bases in between. CDR3: CASSDRDKEFF. The CDR3 nucleotides read TGTGCCAGCAGTGACCGGGACAAAGAGTTCTTC.

The rearrangement joins TRBV11-2 to TRBJ2-2; 8 bases match TRBD2. The V gene end was trimmed by 11 bases and the J gene end by 0 bases; junction bases not matched to a gene: 8. CDR1 and CDR2 (germline): SGHAT, FQNNGV. This CDR3 contains 15 residues. CDR3 loop: CAGRALAANTGELFF. CDR3 nucleotide sequence: TGTGCCGGGCGGGCACTAGCGGCGAACACCGGGGAGCTGTTTTTT.

The rearrangement links TRBV24-1 to TRBJ2-3; D not certain. V was trimmed by 3 bases and J by 0 bases, leaving 9 bases between them. CDR1 KGHDR and CDR2 SFDVKD come from the germline V gene. The CDR3 covers 15 residues. CDR3 nucleotides: TGTGCCACCAGTGATCCGAAGGGTAGCACAGATACGCAGTATTTT. Its protein product is CATSDPKGSTDTQYF.